The 11 T cell receptor beta chains below all came from one sample that was sequenced in a study of response to subunit inactivated influenza vaccine. One entry per CDR3 protein results from TCRdb running MiXCR on the RT-PCR reads. The sample carries about 520,000 distinct CDR3 sequences, roughly 23% recorded once. Here the sequenced sample was CD4+ T cells sorted from PBMCs, taken around 5 days after vaccination. The receptors were gathered from a man aged 45-60 years who received an inactivated influenza vaccine.

There are many counts of this clonotype. The chain joins TRBV10-3 to TRBJ2-7; D is uncertain. The CDR3 sequence is 12 residues long. The germline gives CDR1 ENHRY, CDR2 SYGVKD. With 4 bases removed from V and 2 bases from J, the gap between germline ends came to 6 bases. CDR3 region: CAISAAPYEQYF. DNA for the CDR3: TGTGCCATCAGTGCAGCTCCCTACGAGCAGTACTTC.

V gene TRBV5-1 combines with J gene TRBJ2-5; tentatively, D is TRBD1 (6 bases). CDR1 SGHRS and CDR2 YFSETQ come from the germline V gene. The CDR3 length is 16 residues. Between the trimmed V and J ends, which lost 5 bases and 1 base, there was a span of 18 bases. The CDR3 here is CASSWGIGGIQETQYF. The CDR3 nucleotides are TGCGCCAGCAGTTGGGGGATAGGGGGAATCCAAGAGACCCAGTACTTC.

The chain uses TRBV6-5 and TRBJ2-1, with 7 bases fitting TRBD2. Germline V gene data show CDR1 as MNHEY and CDR2 as SVGAGI. V trimming: 0 bases; J trimming: 5 bases; junction bases outside the gene matches: 7. The CDR3 extends over 16 amino acids. CDR3 DNA: TGTGCCAGCAGTTACTCGCGGGGACTAACCGACAATGAGCAGTTCTTC. Its protein product is CASSYSRGLTDNEQFF.

This clonotype showed up many times. J is TRBJ2-1 and V is TRBV3-1; the match to TRBD2 covers 9 bases. V trimming: 5 bases; J trimming: 2 bases; junction bases outside the gene matches: 7. The CDR3 is made up of 16 amino acids. CDR1 and CDR2 from the germline V gene are LGHDT and YNNKEL (reference sequence). CDR3 amino acids: CASSTAGGRAYNEQFF. CDR3 DNA sequence: TGTGCCAGCAGCACAGCTGGCGGGAGGGCCTACAATGAGCAGTTCTTC.

On this clonotype itself: The junction shows a germline mismatch at one end, possibly a read error. This chain uses TRBV7-2 with TRBJ2-2; D not resolved. This CDR3 has 15 residues. The germline gives CDR1 SGHTA, CDR2 FQGNSA. CDR3 sequence reads: CASSTRLGNNGELFF. Written as DNA, the CDR3 is TGTGCCAGCAGCACCAGACTGGGGAACAACGGGGAGCTGTTTTTT.

Only a few counts were recorded for this clonotype. The chain uses TRBV11-3 and TRBJ1-1, with TRBD1 as a possible D gene (5 bases). The CDR3 is 11 amino acids. Per the germline V gene, CDR1 is SGHNT and CDR2 is YENEEA. Trimming took off 6 bases at V and 7 bases at J, with 9 bases between the two ends. CDR3 sequence (DNA): TGTGCCAGCAGGGGGGGGGGTGAAGCTTTCTTT. Translating gives CASRGGGEAFF.

The V and J genes are TRBV6-1 and TRBJ2-7, with D possibly being TRBD1 or TRBD2 (6 bases each). Germline loops: CDR1 MNHNS, CDR2 SASEGT. Deletions cut 7 bases from V and 6 bases from J, with 16 bases between. This CDR3 comprises 13 residues. CDR3 in amino acids: CASKPPGAGEQYF. In nucleotides, the CDR3 is TGTGCCAGCAAACCTCCGGGGGCGGGCGAGCAGTACTTC.

The V call is TRBV20-1, the J call TRBJ2-2; no clear D. The germline V and J ends were trimmed by 5 bases and 5 bases, with 15 bases remaining between them. Germline assignment: CDR1 DFQATT and CDR2 SNEGSKA (reference sequence). CDR3 length: 14 amino acids. For the CDR3, the DNA is TGCAGTGCTCCTCTCGCATCGGAGACCGGGGAGCTGTTTTTT. It specifies CSAPLASETGELFF.

This clonotype was found a few times. CDR3 coding DNA: TGCGCCAGCAGCCAAGGCTTTGCGAGCACAGATACGCAGTATTTT. Protein product: CASSQGFASTDTQYF. The chain couples TRBV4-3 to TRBJ2-3; D gene unclear. The CDR3 consists of 15 residues. Per the germline V gene, CDR1 is LGHNA and CDR2 is YSLEER. Trimming took 1 base from V and 0 from J, leaving 8 bases between them.

This clonotype was found a few times. The V and J genes are TRBV29-1 and TRBJ1-1; D gene unclear. Trimming removed 7 bases from V and 2 bases from J, with 5 bases in between. The germline V gene has CDR1 SQVTM and CDR2 ANQGSEA. The CDR3 contains 10 residues. CDR3 protein: CSGRNTEAFF. The CDR3 bases are TGCAGCGGACGAAACACTGAAGCTTTCTTT.

This clonotype turned up a few times. The chain employs TRBV5-1 and TRBJ2-6; D not certain. Trimming left V 1 base short and J 2 bases short, with 22 bases between. Germline CDR1 is SGHRS and CDR2 is YFSETQ. The CDR3 runs 20 residues. CDR3 DNA sequence: TGCGCCAGCAGCTTGTTCCTGCCTGGCCAGGATAAAACTGGGGCCAACGTCCTGACTTTC. This encodes CASSLFLPGQDKTGANVLTF.